The clone carrying this TCR beta chain was seen only a few times. The target antigen is unknown. The data originate from a study of vaccination and CD4 T cells after COVID-19. Study background: The stimulus for the cells was overlapping spike peptides derived from SARS-CoV-2, HCoV-NL63, HCoV-OC43 and HCoV-229E.

The CDR3 is 14 amino acids. The ends were cut back, 5 bases at V and 8 bases at J, with 15 bases in the middle. The germline gives CDR1 SGHVS, CDR2 FQNEAQ. The study sequenced cultured CD4+ T cell DNA using the Oncomine TCR Beta short-read assay. MiXCR was run by TCRdb on the PCR reads, yielding one entry per CDR3 protein. The table shows roughly 15,000 distinct CDR3 sequences, with more than 25% occurring only once. Described treatment: approximately nine-day PBMC culture with coronavirus spike peptide pools or control peptides (ViraFEST assay). The authors swapped half the medium for fresh IL-2 medium on days 3 and 7.

This TCR was sampled from a human donor with COVID-19. The specimen was cultured CD4+ T cells from blood. The V and J genes are TRBV7-8 and TRBJ1-4; D not resolved. The CDR3: CASSAGPPGEKLFF. DNA for the CDR3: TGTGCCAGCAGCGCCGGTCCCCCCGGGGAAAAACTGTTTTTT.